Listed below are T cell receptor beta chains from one sample, sequenced in a study of T cells in Graves' hyperthyroidism and ophthalmopathy. TCRdb redid the calling of the multiplex PCR reads with MiXCR, one entry per CDR3 protein. The sample includes more than 500,000 distinct CDR3 sequences, roughly 50% seen only once; the top ten take over 15%. Sequenced material: peripheral blood or thyroid tissue (not recorded which). The receptors were sampled from an adult woman with Graves' disease, either hyperthyroidism or ophthalmopathy (not recorded which). The CDR3 runs from the conserved cysteine through the conserved F or W. The D gene is left open where the match is weak. Clone size appears in some rows only: once, few, many, or a class for an expanded clone.

V	J	size	D	CDR3	DNA
TRBV5-4	TRBJ2-7	many	TRBD2	CASSFVGGAGEQYF	TGTGCCAGCAGCTTTGTGGGAGGGGCGGGGGAGCAGTACTTC
TRBV2	TRBJ2-3	NA	TRBD2	CASSEGTTQYF	TGTGCCAGCAGTGAGGGGACTACCCAGTATTTT
TRBV25-1	TRBJ1-1	NA	NA	CASSEYKRWGRTEAFF	TGTGCCAGCAGTGAATATAAGAGGTGGGGGAGGACTGAAGCTTTCTTT
TRBV6-4	TRBJ1-2	many	NA	CASSPDGTYGYTF	TGTGCCAGCAGTCCTGACGGGACCTATGGCTACACCTTC
TRBV6-5	TRBJ2-7	many	TRBD2	CASSLTSRDYEQYF	TGTGCCAGCAGCCTGACTAGCAGGGACTACGAGCAGTACTTC
TRBV3-1	TRBJ2-5	many	NA	CASFGQETQYF	TGTGCCAGCTTCGGCCAAGAGACCCAGTACTTC
TRBV28	TRBJ2-7	NA	TRBD1	CASSYFLRDREYEQYF	TGTGCCAGCAGTTATTTCCTCCGGGACAGGGAATACGAGCAGTACTTC
TRBV7-9	TRBJ1-6	NA	TRBD1	CASSFAGTGVSSPLHF	TGTGCCAGCAGCTTCGCCGGGACAGGGGTATCTTCACCCCTCCACTTT
TRBV12-3/TRBV12-4	TRBJ2-7	many	TRBD1	CASSLQQTGTYEQYF	TGTGCCAGCAGTTTACAACAGACAGGGACCTACGAGCAGTACTTC
TRBV20-1	TRBJ2-6	many	TRBD1	CSASRGSGANVLTF	TGCAGTGCTAGCAGGGGGTCTGGGGCCAACGTCCTGACTTTC
TRBV6-1	TRBJ1-1	NA	NA	CASSEVTVEAFF	TGTGCCAGCAGTGAAGTGACGGTTGAAGCTTTCTTT
TRBV7-9	TRBJ1-4	NA	NA	CATSREAEKLFF	TGTGCCACATCCCGAGAGGCGGAAAAACTGTTTTTT
TRBV20-1	TRBJ1-1	many	NA	CSARGDGAEAFF	TGCAGTGCTAGGGGTGATGGCGCTGAAGCTTTCTTT